Below, 28 T cell receptor beta chains from the same sample are listed, as sequenced in a study of CD8 T cells in Susac syndrome. RNA, at 0.5 to 1 ug, was reverse transcribed with random hexamers. TCRdb passed the immunoSEQ multiplex PCR reads through MiXCR, listing each CDR3 protein once. The table includes fewer than 250,000 distinct CDR3 sequences, approximately 93% detected once. The source material was CD4+ T cells from PBMCs. These receptor sequences come from a human donor in good health.

The chain links TRBV23-1 to TRBJ2-5; 7 positions match TRBD2. TRBV23-1 counts as an open reading frame of uncertain function. This CDR3 is built from 17 residues. With V trimmed by 6 bases and J by 4 bases, 17 bases remained unmatched. CDR3 coding DNA: TGCGCCAGCAGACCCATATGTAGCCACTCGGGGGGAGAGACCCAGTACTTC. This codes for CASRPICSHSGGETQYF.

This chain joins TRBV5-1 and TRBJ2-5; D is uncertain. The V end was cut by 0 bases, the J end by 3 bases, with 9 bases between. CDR1 and CDR2 from the germline V gene are SGHRS and YFSETQ. This CDR3 has 14 residues. For the CDR3, the DNA is TGCGCCAGCAGCTTGGGACTTCTTAAAGAGACCCAGTACTTC. Protein product: CASSLGLLKETQYF.

V usage is TRBV20-1 and J usage is TRBJ2-7; D is ambiguous. Germline V gene data show CDR1 as DFQATT and CDR2 as SNEGSKA (reference sequence). CDR3 size: 10 residues. The CDR3 sequence is CSPKGYEQYF. Written as DNA, the CDR3 is TGCAGCCCAAAGGGCTACGAGCAGTACTTC.

The table lists this clonotype with a count of one. The V call is TRBV18, the J call TRBJ2-1, with a weak D call TRBD2 (6 bases). Germline V gives CDR1 KGHSH, CDR2 LQKENI. This CDR3 is built from 15 residues. V shed 1 base and J shed 8 bases, with 15 bases lying between them. This CDR3 reads CASSPRSGPRDEQFF. CDR3 coding DNA: TGTGCCAGCTCACCACGTAGCGGTCCGCGAGATGAGCAGTTCTTC.

This clonotype was seen only once. The chain links TRBV7-3 to TRBJ2-2; D remains unclear. Germline V gene data show CDR1 as SGHTA and CDR2 as FQGTGA. V lost 2 bases and J 2 bases, leaving 9 bases between the germline ends. The CDR3 length is 15 residues. In nucleotides, the CDR3 is TGTGCCAGCAGCTTATATAACTTTAACACCGGGGAGCTGTTTTTT. Translating it yields CASSLYNFNTGELFF.

This chain uses TRBV19 with TRBJ1-1; D is possibly TRBD1 (5 bases). Between the trimmed V and J ends, which lost 2 bases and 1 base, there was a span of 14 bases. The CDR3 runs 16 residues. Per the germline V gene, CDR1 is LNHDA and CDR2 is SQIVND (reference sequence). CDR3 sequence (DNA): TGTGCCAGTAGTATATCATTTGCAGGGAGGAACACTGAAGCTTTCTTT. Translation gives CASSISFAGRNTEAFF.

V is TRBV28 and J is TRBJ1-1; 11 bases match TRBD1. Germline-derived CDR1 and CDR2 are MDHEN and SYDVKM. V shed 6 bases, J shed 6 bases, and the junction held 9 bases outside the gene matches. This CDR3 region has 15 residues. Written as DNA, the CDR3 is TGTGCCAGCAGATTTATGCAGGACAGGGGGCCTGAAGCTTTCTTT. This translates into CASRFMQDRGPEAFF.

The rearrangement joins TRBV7-2 to TRBJ1-3; D gene uncertain. The CDR3 runs 13 residues. V gave up 5 bases and J gave up 4 bases, with 9 bases separating them. Per germline, CDR1 SGHTA and CDR2 FQGNSA. The CDR3 loop reads CASSTSLGNTIYF. The CDR3 DNA reads as TGTGCCAGCAGCACCTCGTTAGGAAACACCATATATTTT.

This clonotype was seen once. The genes are TRBV7-9 and TRBJ2-7; 7 nucleotides align to TRBD1. With 5 bases clipped from V and 5 bases from J, the junction kept 6 bases outside the gene matches. Germline CDR1 is SEHNR and CDR2 is FQNEAQ (reference sequence). This CDR3 contains 13 residues. In DNA, the CDR3 is TGTGCCAGCAGCCAAGACAGGGCCAACGAGCAGTACTTC. Amino acid sequence: CASSQDRANEQYF.

This rearrangement joins TRBV18 to TRBJ2-3; D not resolved. Trimming shortened V by 0 bases and J by 5 bases, and 6 bases separated the two germline ends. The CDR3 has 13 residues. Germline V gene sequence: CDR1 KGHSH, CDR2 LQKENI. CDR3 bases: TGTGCCAGCTCACCACCCTACAGAGATACGCAGTATTTT. Translation: CASSPPYRDTQYF.

CDR3 DNA sequence: TGTGCCAGCAGTTTGCGGCAGGGGAACTATGGCTACACCTTC. The encoded protein is CASSLRQGNYGYTF. The rearrangement joins TRBV12-3 or TRBV12-4 to TRBJ1-2; D perhaps matches TRBD1 (6 bases). This CDR3 contains 14 residues. The V end was cut by 3 bases, the J end by 2 bases, with 10 bases between.

The rearrangement joins TRBV3-1 to TRBJ1-3; maybe TRBD1 (6 bases). CDR3 size: 16 residues. CDR1 LGHDT and CDR2 YNNKEL come from the germline V gene (reference sequence). With 4 bases removed from V and 2 bases from J, the gap between germline ends came to 15 bases. CDR3 loop: CASSPTRYRAGNTIYF. The CDR3 coding sequence is TGTGCCAGCAGCCCAACGAGGTACAGGGCTGGAAACACCATATATTTT.

The V call is TRBV20-1, the J call TRBJ2-4, with D maybe TRBD2 (6 bases). Germline V CDR1 and CDR2: DFQATT, SNEGSKA (reference sequence). The CDR3 loop spans 12 amino acids. Trimming cost V 5 bases and J 7 bases, with 12 bases left between them. CDR3 loop: CSARGLTNIQYF. In nucleotides, the CDR3 is TGCAGTGCTCGCGGACTAACTAACATTCAGTACTTC.

This chain uses TRBV28 with TRBJ1-4; no firm D call. V dropped 6 bases and J dropped 0 bases, with 14 bases sitting between them. This CDR3 is built from 16 residues. Germline CDR1 reads MDHEN; CDR2 reads SYDVKM. CDR3 sequence (DNA): TGTGCCAGCAGCGAAAGTACAGCCCCAACTAATGAAAAACTGTTTTTT. Translating it yields CASSESTAPTNEKLFF.

Concerning this clonotype itself: The junction differs from germline at one of its ends, possibly a read error. The chain is built from TRBV7-2 and TRBJ1-6; weak D call: TRBD1 (6 bases). CDR1 and CDR2 (germline): SGHTA, FQGNSA. The CDR3 contains 15 residues. The CDR3 DNA sequence: TGTGCCAGCAGCTTAGTCCGGACAGATAAATCACCCCTCCACTTT. Amino acids: CASSLVRTDKSPLHF. Drawing the rest from reference TRBV7-2 and TRBJ1-6, the complete variable domain is GAGVSQSPSNKVTEKGKDVELRCDPISGHTALYWYRQSLGQGLEFLIYFQGNSAPDKSGLPSDRFSAERTGGSVSTLTIQRTQQEDSAVYLCASSLVRTDKSPLHFGNGTRLTVT.

The chain recombines TRBV6-1 with TRBJ1-4; D might be TRBD1 (6 bases). Trimming shortened V by 6 bases and J by 7 bases, and 21 bases separated the two germline ends. CDR3 length equals 16 residues. CDR1 MNHNS and CDR2 SASEGT come from the germline V gene. The CDR3 spells CASRGTGSVLGEKLFF. DNA of the CDR3: TGTGCCAGCAGGGGTACAGGGAGTGTGTTAGGTGAAAAACTGTTTTTT.

The chain couples TRBV5-1 to TRBJ2-3, with TRBD2 identical over 8 bases. The V segment lost 4 bases and the J segment 1 base; nucleotides outside the gene matches: 5. In germline, CDR1 is SGHRS, CDR2 YFSETQ. The CDR3 is made up of 15 amino acids. CDR3 sequence: CASSVLTSGTDTQYF. The CDR3 nucleotides read TGCGCCAGCAGCGTCCTGACTAGCGGCACAGATACGCAGTATTTT. Supplemented by reference TRBV5-1 and TRBJ2-3, the full variable domain reads KAGVTQTPRYLIKTRGQQVTLSCSPISGHRSVSWYQQTPGQGLQFLFEYFSETQRNKGNFPGRFSGRQFSNSRSEMNVSTLELGDSALYLCASSVLTSGTDTQYFGPGTRLTVL.

The chain combines TRBV12-5 with TRBJ2-7, with 8 nucleotides matching TRBD1. There are 14 residues in the CDR3. Trimming cost V 4 bases and J 1 base; bases outside gene matches: 3. CDR1 and CDR2 from the germline V gene are LGHNT and FRNRAP. The CDR3 protein is CASGSWDRSYEQYV. The CDR3 coding sequence is TGTGCTAGTGGTTCATGGGACAGGTCCTACGAGCAGTACGTC.

The chain recombines TRBV6-5 with TRBJ1-2; maybe TRBD1 (6 bases). The germline V gene has CDR1 MNHEY and CDR2 SVGAGI. The CDR3 is 16 residues long. The V gene lost 4 bases and the J gene lost 4 bases, with 19 bases spanning the gap. As DNA, the CDR3 is TGTGCCAGCAGTTCCTATTTGACAGGCTATACCTATGGCTACACCTTC. Translation: CASSSYLTGYTYGYTF.

V and J are TRBV28 and TRBJ1-5, with a possible D match to TRBD1 (5 bases). Germline V gene lookup returns CDR1 MDHEN and CDR2 SYDVKM. The CDR3 runs to 14 residues. V shed 6 bases and J shed 6 bases, with 15 bases lying between them. The CDR3: CASSLQGPTQPQHF. CDR3 nucleotides: TGTGCCAGCAGCCTTCAGGGCCCTACTCAGCCCCAGCATTTT.

The chain joins TRBV29-1 to TRBJ1-3; 7 bases match TRBD1. CDR1 is SQVTM and CDR2 is ANQGSEA in the germline V gene. The CDR3 is made up of 14 amino acids. The CDR3 sequence is CTRGGPVSGNTIYF. CDR3 sequence (DNA): TGCACCCGAGGGGGCCCTGTCTCTGGAAACACCATATATTTT.

The chain is built from TRBV5-1 and TRBJ2-7, with D possibly being TRBD1 or TRBD2 (5 bases each). CDR3 length: 14 residues. CDR1 SGHRS and CDR2 YFSETQ come from the germline V gene. With 5 bases removed from V and 5 bases from J, the gap between germline ends came to 17 bases. In DNA, the CDR3 is TGCGCCAGCAGTTCCGGACTTGACAGCAACGAGCAGTACGTC. Residues: CASSSGLDSNEQYV.

The chain recombines TRBV6-1 with TRBJ2-2; tentatively, D is TRBD1 (6 bases). V was shortened by 6 bases and J by 7 bases, with 12 bases between the two germline ends. The CDR3 extends over 13 amino acids. Germline CDR1 reads MNHNS; CDR2 reads SASEGT. The CDR3 region is CASRADSYGELFF. Written as DNA, the CDR3 is TGTGCCAGCAGAGCGGACAGTTACGGGGAGCTGTTTTTT.

The CDR3 DNA reads TGTGCCAGCAGTACCGGGACAAGTAATGAAAAACTGTTTTTT. It translates to CASSTGTSNEKLFF. The chain employs TRBV11-1 and TRBJ1-4; D is possibly TRBD1 (6 bases). The CDR3 contains 14 residues. The germline V gene encodes CDR1 SGHAT and CDR2 FQDESV (reference sequence). Trimming shortened V by 6 bases and J by 4 bases, and 12 bases separated the two germline ends.

CDR3 DNA: TGCAGTGCTACCGGGTTACAGGGAGTGAGCACTGAAGCTTTCTTT. Translation gives CSATGLQGVSTEAFF. J is TRBJ1-1 and V is TRBV20-1; D may be TRBD1 (6 bases). The CDR3 extends over 15 amino acids. Trimming stripped 4 bases from V and 4 bases from J, with 19 bases between. Germline assignment: CDR1 DFQATT and CDR2 SNEGSKA (reference sequence).

The V call is TRBV5-1, the J call TRBJ2-1; D uncertain. Germline V gives CDR1 SGHRS, CDR2 YFSETQ. The V end lost 4 bases, the J end lost 0 bases, and 11 bases lay between the germline ends. This CDR3 region has 15 residues. CDR3 in DNA: TGCGCCAGCAGCACCGATGCGAGCTCCTACAATGAGCAGTTCTTC. Translated, it gives CASSTDASSYNEQFF.

This chain uses TRBV29-1 with TRBJ2-6; D remains ambiguous. This CDR3 comprises 12 residues. From germline, CDR1 is SQVTM and CDR2 ANQGSEA. Trimming stripped 3 bases from V and 4 bases from J, with 4 bases between. The CDR3 loop is CSVDEGANVLTF. The CDR3, as DNA: TGCAGCGTTGATGAGGGGGCCAACGTCCTGACTTTC. Combining the CDR3 with reference TRBV29-1 and TRBJ2-6 gives the whole variable domain SAVISQKPSRDICQRGTSLTIQCQVDSQVTMMFWYRQQPGQSLTLIATANQGSEATYESGFVIDKFPISRPNLTFSTLTVSNMSPEDSSIYLCSVDEGANVLTFGAGSRLTVL.

The genes are TRBV11-3 and TRBJ1-1, with 7 bases identical to TRBD1. CDR3 length equals 15 residues. Per germline, CDR1 SGHNT and CDR2 YENEEA. V was clipped by 3 bases and J by 2 bases; unmatched bases: 6. DNA for the CDR3: TGTGCCAGCAGCTTCCCGGGACAGCCCAACACTGAAGCTTTCTTT. Protein sequence: CASSFPGQPNTEAFF.